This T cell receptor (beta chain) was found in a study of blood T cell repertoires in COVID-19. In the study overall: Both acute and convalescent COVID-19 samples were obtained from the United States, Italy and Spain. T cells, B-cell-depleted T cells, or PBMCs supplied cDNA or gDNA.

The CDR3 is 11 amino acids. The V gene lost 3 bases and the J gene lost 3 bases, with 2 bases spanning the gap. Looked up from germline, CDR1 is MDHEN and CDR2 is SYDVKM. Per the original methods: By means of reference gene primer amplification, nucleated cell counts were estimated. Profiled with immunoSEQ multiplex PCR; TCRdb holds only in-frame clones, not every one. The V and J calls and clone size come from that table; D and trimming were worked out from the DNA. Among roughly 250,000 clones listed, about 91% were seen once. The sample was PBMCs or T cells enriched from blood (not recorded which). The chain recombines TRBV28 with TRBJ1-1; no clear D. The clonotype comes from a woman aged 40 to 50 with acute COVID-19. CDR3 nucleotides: TGTGCCAGCAGTTTCTACACTGAAGCTTTCTTT. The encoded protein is CASSFYTEAFF. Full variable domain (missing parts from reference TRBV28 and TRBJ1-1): DVKVTQSSRYLVKRTGEKVFLECVQDMDHENMFWYRQDPGLGLRLIYFSYDVKMKEKGDIPEGYSVSREKKERFSLILESASTNQTSMYLCASSFYTEAFFGQGTRLTVV.